The 10 T cell receptor beta chains reported below all come from one sample, sequenced in a study of T cell responses to AZD1222 COVID-19 vaccine. Method: immunoSEQ multiplex PCR; TCRdb's copy keeps in-frame clones and lacks some. The profile covers some 120,000 clones, with about 90% appearing a single time and over 1.2% taken by the ten largest. This specimen was peripheral blood, taken on day 0 of AZD1222 vaccination. These receptor sequences come from an adult in good health.

The CDR3 coding sequence is TGTGCCATCAGTGATCGGAATCAGCCCCAGCATTTT. Translation gives CAISDRNQPQHF. This chain joins TRBV10-3 and TRBJ1-5; no reliable D call. Germline V gives CDR1 ENHRY, CDR2 SYGVKD. V gave up 3 bases and J gave up 4 bases, with 4 bases separating them. The length of the CDR3 is 12 residues.

This clone was detected only once. The rearrangement joins TRBV24-1 to TRBJ2-7; 7 nucleotides agree with TRBD2. The junction had 9 bases not matched to a gene; V was cut back by 5 bases and J by 6 bases. This CDR3 is built from 14 residues. Looked up from germline, CDR1 is KGHDR and CDR2 is SFDVKD. The CDR3 sequence: CATSAPSPGGEQYF. In DNA, the CDR3 is TGTGCCACCAGTGCCCCCAGTCCGGGGGGCGAGCAGTACTTC.

The chain uses TRBV18 and TRBJ2-7; no clear D. Germline CDR1 is KGHSH and CDR2 is LQKENI. This CDR3 has 13 amino acids. V was cut by 0 bases and J by 5 bases, with 8 bases left in between. The CDR3 bases are TGTGCCAGCTCACCACCGTTGGCTGACGAGCAGTACTTC. This translates into CASSPPLADEQYF.

This sequence joins TRBV15 and TRBJ1-5; D possibly corresponds to TRBD1 (5 bases). V lost 9 bases, J lost 6 bases, and 15 bases lay in between. Germline V gives CDR1 LNHNV, CDR2 YYDKDF (reference sequence). This CDR3 region has 13 residues. The CDR3 spells CATSGPNSQPQHF. CDR3 DNA sequence: TGTGCCACTTCGGGACCGAACAGTCAGCCCCAGCATTTT. Looking up the rest from reference TRBV15 and TRBJ1-5 gives the full variable domain: DAMVIQNPRYQVTQFGKPVTLSCSQTLNHNVMYWYQQKSSQAPKLLFHYYDKDFNNEADTPDNFQSRRPNTSFCFLDIRSPGLGDTAMYLCATSGPNSQPQHFGDGTRLSIL.

This clone was observed a few times. This chain connects TRBV18 to TRBJ2-7; TRBD2 matches at 14 bases. CDR3 length equals 17 residues. Germline CDR1 is KGHSH and CDR2 is LQKENI. Losses at the gene ends were 3 bases for V and 5 bases for J; bases not matched to a gene: 9. The CDR3 DNA reads as TGTGCCAGCTCACCCGCGGGACTAGCGGGGGCTCGGGACGAGCAGTACTTC. Its protein is CASSPAGLAGARDEQYF.

This clone was detected only a few times. The chain employs TRBV30 and TRBJ2-3, with D perhaps given as TRBD1 or TRBD2 (6 bases each). The length of the CDR3 is 14 residues. The germline V gene encodes CDR1 GTSNPN and CDR2 SVGIG (reference sequence). V was trimmed by 3 bases and J by 4 bases, leaving 14 bases between them. CDR3 bases: TGTGCCTGGAGGTCAAGGGGGGCCGCAGATACGCAGTATTTT. It yields the protein CAWRSRGAADTQYF.

The V and J genes are TRBV12-3 or TRBV12-4 and TRBJ1-5, with unresolved D. The CDR3 spans 13 residues. V lost 8 bases and J lost 7, with 15 bases in between. CDR3 protein: CASVRGVAQPQHF. The CDR3 DNA reads as TGTGCCAGCGTTCGTGGGGTTGCCCAGCCCCAGCATTTT.

This rearrangement joins TRBV6-5 to TRBJ1-2; 9 bases are shared with TRBD1. J was trimmed by 8 bases and V by 2 bases; bases with no gene match: 9. The germline V gene has CDR1 MNHEY and CDR2 SVGAGI. The CDR3 covers 15 residues. The CDR3 DNA reads as TGTGCCAGCAGTTACGGGCCCGGGACAGGGATCGGCTACACCTTC. Its protein is CASSYGPGTGIGYTF.

The chain combines TRBV6-2 or TRBV6-3 with TRBJ2-5; the D gene is possibly TRBD2 (6 bases). Per the germline V gene, CDR1 is MNHEY and CDR2 is SVGEGT. The CDR3 is 15 residues long. The V end lost 4 bases, the J end lost 0 bases, and 12 bases lay between the germline ends. CDR3: CASSSGGANQETQYF. CDR3 coding DNA: TGTGCCAGCAGTTCGGGCGGGGCCAACCAAGAGACCCAGTACTTC.

This sequence joins TRBV27 and TRBJ1-4; 7 bases align to TRBD1. The germline gives CDR1 MNHEY, CDR2 SMNVEV (reference sequence). This CDR3 spans 14 amino acids. After removal of 4 bases from V and 11 bases from J, the junction contained 10 bases not matched to a gene. Written as DNA, the CDR3 is TGTGCCAGCAGTTGGGGACAGAAACTTGGGAAACTGTTTTTT. It yields the protein CASSWGQKLGKLFF.